These T cell receptor beta chains were read from a single sample in a study of blood T cell repertoires in COVID-19. Generated by immunoSEQ multiplex PCR, the TCRdb table keeps only in-frame clones and is missing some. The profile shows about 270,000 clones, approximately 85% of them singletons. Sample: peripheral blood. All receptors come from a woman aged 70-85 years with acute or convalescent COVID-19. CDR3s include the opening cysteine and the closing phenylalanine or tryptophan. D genes are given only for firm matches. The size entry is marked missing in some rows and otherwise reads once, few, many or a size class.

>TRBV5-6|TRBJ1-2|14|.|.
TGTGCCAGCAGCTTCCAGGGGAGAAACTATGGCTACACCTTC
CASSFQGRNYGYTF
>TRBV7-8|TRBJ1-4|15|.|.
TGTGCCAGCAGCCCCCCCCGGGGGACGGATGAAAAACTGTTTTTT
CASSPPRGTDEKLFF
>TRBV11-2|TRBJ1-1|14|.|once
TGTGCCAGCAGCTTAATAGCAGGAGGCGCTGAAGCTTTCTTT
CASSLIAGGAEAFF
>TRBV10-1|TRBJ1-4|18|TRBD1|.
TGCGCCAGCAGTGAGTCCCGGACAGGAGCTACAACTAATGAAAAACTGTTTTTT
CASSESRTGATTNEKLFF
>TRBV7-8|TRBJ1-1|16|.|few
TGTGCCAGCAGCTTAGGGACAAGGGGTATGAACACTGAAGCTTTCTTT
CASSLGTRGMNTEAFF
>TRBV10-3|TRBJ1-2|13|.|.
TGTGCCATCAGTCCCGGGGGACCCTATGGCTACACCTTC
CAISPGGPYGYTF
>TRBV3-1/TRBV3-2|TRBJ1-2|13|TRBD1|.
TGTGCCAGCAGCCCTGACAGGGTGGAGGGCTACACCTTC
CASSPDRVEGYTF
>TRBV25-1|TRBJ2-7|14|.|.
TGTGCCAGCAGCGTAACGGGATCCCTGGGGGAGCAGTACTTC
CASSVTGSLGEQYF
>TRBV5-1|TRBJ2-5|14|TRBD2|.
TGCGCCAGCAGCCCTATGACTAGCCGGGAGACCCAGTACTTC
CASSPMTSRETQYF
>TRBV5-1|TRBJ1-1|13|.|.
TGCGCCAGCAGCCTTCAGGGGAACACTGAAGCTTTCTTT
CASSLQGNTEAFF
>TRBV6-6|TRBJ1-1|15|.|.
TGTGCCAGCAGTCACCGGGGGGTTAGGGACACTGAAGCTTTCTTT
CASSHRGVRDTEAFF
>TRBV10-3|TRBJ2-3|16|TRBD2|.
TGTGCCATCAGGCGAGAGGACGGGGGGGCGAGAGATACGCAGTATTTT
CAIRREDGGARDTQYF
>TRBV18|TRBJ2-5|14|.|.
TGTGCCAGCTCCCAAACTCTATCGCGGGAGACCCAGTACTTC
CASSQTLSRETQYF
>TRBV2|TRBJ2-5|14|TRBD1|.
TGTGCCAGCAGTCGGACAGGGGGCGATGAGACCCAGTACTTC
CASSRTGGDETQYF
>TRBV12-5|TRBJ1-1|14|.|.
TGTGCTAGTGGTTCTTCCACAGGGTCCTCTGAAGCTTTCTTT
CASGSSTGSSEAFF
>TRBV3-1/TRBV3-2|TRBJ1-4|16|.|.
TGTGCCAGCAGCCAAGAACTTGGCAGAGGGGGTTTAGGACTGTTTTTT
CASSQELGRGGLGLFF
>TRBV4-1|TRBJ2-1|15|TRBD2|.
TGCGCCAGCAGCCGAGTGGGGACTAGATACCCCCAGGAGTTCTTC
CASSRVGTRYPQEFF
>TRBV5-1|TRBJ2-3|16|TRBD2|.
TGCGCCAGCAGCGGCGGACTAGCGGAGAGCACAGATACGCAGTATTTT
CASSGGLAESTDTQYF
>TRBV12-3/TRBV12-4|TRBJ1-4|13|.|.
TGTGCCAGCAGTTTTAAGGGGCTTGAAAAACTGTTTTTT
CASSFKGLEKLFF
>TRBV19|TRBJ1-3|16|.|.
TGTGCCAGTAGCAGACAGAGCCTTATGTCCGGAAACACCATATATTTT
CASSRQSLMSGNTIYF
>TRBV14|TRBJ1-2|14|TRBD1|.
TGTGCCAGCAGCCAAGCCCGACAGGGCTATGGCTACACCTTC
CASSQARQGYGYTF
>TRBV6-5|TRBJ1-4|13|.|.
TGTGCCAGCAGTTGGGGGGTTAATGAAAAACTGTTTTTT
CASSWGVNEKLFF
>TRBV24-1|TRBJ1-1|21|.|few
TGTGCCACCAGTGTCCGAGGAGGGGGGACTGAATCCTCGGCAGGGGAGGGTGAAGCTTTCTTT
CATSVRGGGTESSAGEGEAFF
>TRBV24-1|TRBJ2-5|15|TRBD2|.
TGTGCCACCAGTGATATAGGACTAGGTAAAGAGACCCAGTACTTC
CATSDIGLGKETQYF
>TRBV11-2|TRBJ1-2|16|TRBD1|.
TGTGCCAGCAGCTTAGCGGGCCAGGGGGCAGGGTATGGCTACACCTTC
CASSLAGQGAGYGYTF
>TRBV3-1/TRBV3-2|TRBJ1-1|14|.|.
TGTGCCAGCAGCCACCTCAGGGGGAACACTGAAGCTTTCTTT
CASSHLRGNTEAFF
>TRBV5-1|TRBJ1-1|17|.|.
TGCGCCAGCAGAACAGGGCAGAGCACGCCGCTAAACACTGAAGCTTTCTTT
CASRTGQSTPLNTEAFF
>TRBV27|TRBJ1-4|11|.|.
TGTGCCAGCAGGGGGGGTGAAAAACTGTTTTTT
CASRGGEKLFF
>TRBV2|TRBJ1-2|17|.|few
TGTGCCAGCAGTGAAAGAGGCGCGGTGCCGACTAACTATGGCTACACCTTC
CASSERGAVPTNYGYTF
>TRBV2|TRBJ1-2|15|.|.
TGTGCCAGCAGACGCGACCGCCCCGGGGGGTATGGCTACACCTTC
CASRRDRPGGYGYTF
>TRBV11-2|TRBJ1-2|15|TRBD1|.
TGTGCCAGCAGCTCTCGAGGGACAGGTATCGATGGCTACACCTTC
CASSSRGTGIDGYTF
>TRBV5-1|TRBJ2-7|15|TRBD1|.
TGCGCCAGCTCTAACCCGGACAGGAATACCTACGAGCAGTACTTC
CASSNPDRNTYEQYF
>TRBV19|TRBJ2-5|14|.|.
TGTGCCAGTAGTCTCGCGGGGACCAAAGAGACCCAGTACTTC
CASSLAGTKETQYF
>TRBV5-6|TRBJ1-1|17|.|.
TGTGCCAGCAGCGAGAAATTGGGGGGGACACTTTACACTGAAGCTTTCTTT
CASSEKLGGTLYTEAFF
>TRBV18|TRBJ1-5|15|TRBD1|.
TGTGCCAGCTCACCGGACAGGAATCAGGGTTTGCCCCAGCATTTT
CASSPDRNQGLPQHF
>TRBV10-2|TRBJ2-7|12|.|.
TGCGCCAGCGGACAGAGATCCTACGAGCAGTACTTC
CASGQRSYEQYF
>TRBV4-1|TRBJ1-2|18|.|.
TGCGCCAGCAGCCGATACGGGCACTACAATCCCAGCGGCTATGGCTACACCTTC
CASSRYGHYNPSGYGYTF
>TRBV4-2|TRBJ2-7|15|.|.
TGTGCCAGCAGCCAAGCTTGGCCAGGGCCATACGAGCAGTACTTC
CASSQAWPGPYEQYF
>TRBV2|TRBJ2-7|16|.|.
TGTGCCAGCTCCCTGGGGGCGGGGGTCCTTTCCTACGAGCAGTACTTC
CASSLGAGVLSYEQYF
>TRBV13|TRBJ1-1|15|TRBD1|.
TGTGCCAGCAGCGCGGGACAGGGGATTTACACTGAAGCTTTCTTT
CASSAGQGIYTEAFF